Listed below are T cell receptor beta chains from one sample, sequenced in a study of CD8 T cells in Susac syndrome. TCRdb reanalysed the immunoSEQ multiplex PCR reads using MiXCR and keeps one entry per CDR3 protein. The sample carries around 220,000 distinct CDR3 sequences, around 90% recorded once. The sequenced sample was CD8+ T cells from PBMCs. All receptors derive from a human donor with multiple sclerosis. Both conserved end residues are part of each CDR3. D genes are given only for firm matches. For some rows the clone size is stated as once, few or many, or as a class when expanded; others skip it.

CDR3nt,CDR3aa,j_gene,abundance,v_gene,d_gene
TGTGCCAGCAGCTTAATAGGAACCACAGATACGCAGTATTTT,CASSLIGTTDTQYF,TRBJ2-3,NA,TRBV7-3,NA
TGTGCCAGCTTTGACGGTGATAGCAATCAGCCCCAGCATTTT,CASFDGDSNQPQHF,TRBJ1-5,NA,TRBV7-2,NA
TGCAGTGCTAGTGACAATGAGCAGTTCTTC,CSASDNEQFF,TRBJ2-1,NA,TRBV20-1,NA
TGTGCCAGCAGCTTATCAGGATGGGGAGATACGCAGTATTTT,CASSLSGWGDTQYF,TRBJ2-3,NA,TRBV7-3,NA
TGTGCCATCGGGGATGCTAACTATGGCTACACCTTC,CAIGDANYGYTF,TRBJ1-2,NA,TRBV10-3,NA
TGTGCCAGCTCACCTCCAAGGACAGGGCCCTTTGGCTACACCTTC,CASSPPRTGPFGYTF,TRBJ1-2,NA,TRBV18,TRBD1
TGTGCCAGCAGTCTTCTCCCCCTCTCGAGCACTGAAGCTTTCTTT,CASSLLPLSSTEAFF,TRBJ1-1,once,TRBV27,NA
TGTGCCAGCAGCCCAGGGGTTTCTGGGGCCAACGTCCTGACTTTC,CASSPGVSGANVLTF,TRBJ2-6,NA,TRBV7-3,NA
TGTGCCAGCCAAGACCCGCGGGCTAGCGGCTTCACCGGGGAGCTGTTTTTT,CASQDPRASGFTGELFF,TRBJ2-2,NA,TRBV2,TRBD2
TGTGCCACCAGCAGTACGGGGGGGCACGCTGAGCAGTTCTTC,CATSSTGGHAEQFF,TRBJ2-1,NA,TRBV15,TRBD2
TGTGCCACCTTGACAGGGGGAGGGACCCAGTACTTC,CATLTGGGTQYF,TRBJ2-5,once,TRBV6-5,TRBD1
TGTGCCAGCAGTCCCTGGGACAGGGGTCCCCAAGAGACCCAGTACTTC,CASSPWDRGPQETQYF,TRBJ2-5,NA,TRBV6-1,TRBD1
TGTGCCGCTCACTCTAGCGGGAGGGAATACGAGCAGTACTTC,CAAHSSGREYEQYF,TRBJ2-7,NA,TRBV10-3,TRBD2
TGTGCCAGCAGCCCCGGGGCTGGGCCCGACACCGGGGAGCTGTTTTTT,CASSPGAGPDTGELFF,TRBJ2-2,once,TRBV12-3/TRBV12-4,NA
TGTGCCAGCGGTCCACAAGAGACCCAGTACTTC,CASGPQETQYF,TRBJ2-5,NA,TRBV2,NA
TGTGCCAGTAGTACCTGGACAGCAGATACGCAGTATTTT,CASSTWTADTQYF,TRBJ2-3,once,TRBV19,NA
TGTGCCAGCAGCGAGACAGGGACTTACACAGATACGCAGTATTTT,CASSETGTYTDTQYF,TRBJ2-3,NA,TRBV11-2,NA
TGTGCCAGCAGTGATTTCACCGGGACCGCGAACACTGAAGCTTTCTTT,CASSDFTGTANTEAFF,TRBJ1-1,NA,TRBV25-1,NA
TGTGCCTGGAGTGTCGGGACAGGGGGTAGCGAGCAGTACTTC,CAWSVGTGGSEQYF,TRBJ2-7,NA,TRBV30,TRBD1
TGTGCCAGCAGGCCCGGACTAGCGGGAGATGAGCAGTTCTTC,CASRPGLAGDEQFF,TRBJ2-1,NA,TRBV7-9,TRBD2
TGTGCCAGCAGCTTAGGGCTAGCGGGGGAGGGTGAGACCCAGTACTTC,CASSLGLAGEGETQYF,TRBJ2-5,NA,TRBV7-2,TRBD2
TGTGCCAGCAGCGCCGGCGGGGGATCACGATACAATGAGCAGTTCTTC,CASSAGGGSRYNEQFF,TRBJ2-1,once,TRBV9,TRBD2
TGTGCCAGCAGCTTATCGACAGGGAGTCAGCCCCAGCATTTT,CASSLSTGSQPQHF,TRBJ1-5,NA,TRBV5-6,TRBD1
TGTGCCAGTACGAGGGGGACACAAACAGATCAGCCCCAGCATTTT,CASTRGTQTDQPQHF,TRBJ1-5,NA,TRBV19,NA
TGTGCCAGCAGCCAACGGTGGTCCTACAATGAGCAGTTCTTC,CASSQRWSYNEQFF,TRBJ2-1,NA,TRBV6-5,NA
TGTGCCAGCAGCGGGGACCTAAACATTCAGTACTTC,CASSGDLNIQYF,TRBJ2-4,NA,TRBV9,NA